These 2 T cell receptor beta chains came from one sample sequenced in a study of cytomegalovirus exposure and HLA in healthy donors. PCR involved 60 Vbeta and 13 Jbeta primers. Assay: immunoSEQ multiplex PCR; the TCRdb copy retains only in-frame clones and omits some. The top ten clones hold roughly 10% of a sample with about 120,000 clones, roughly 80% of them seen once. Sequenced input: PBMCs. The receptors come from a man aged 25 to 45 in good health and CMV-seropositive.

The V and J genes are TRBV11-2 and TRBJ1-4, with a tentative D call TRBD1 (6 bases). V dropped 4 bases and J dropped 1 base, with 10 bases sitting between them. CDR3 length: 15 amino acids. Germline V lookup: CDR1 SGHAT, CDR2 FQNNGV. The CDR3 region is CASSSLQGTNEKLFF. In DNA, the CDR3 is TGTGCCAGCAGCTCGTTACAGGGAACTAATGAAAAACTGTTTTTT. The whole variable domain, remainder taken from reference TRBV11-2 and TRBJ1-4, is EAGVAQSPRYKIIEKRQSVAFWCNPISGHATLYWYQQILGQGPKLLIQFQNNGVVDDSQLPKDRFSAERLKGVDSTLKIQPAKLEDSAVYLCASSSLQGTNEKLFFGSGTQLSVL.

This chain connects TRBV19 to TRBJ2-7, with D tentatively TRBD2 (6 bases). V was cut by 5 bases and J by 7 bases, with 18 bases left in between. Germline V gives CDR1 LNHDA, CDR2 SQIVND (reference sequence). The CDR3 contains 14 residues. CDR3 amino acids: CASSDRIYGGEQYF. The CDR3, as DNA: TGTGCCAGTAGTGATAGGATTTACGGGGGTGAGCAGTACTTC. Based on the CDR3 plus reference TRBV19 and TRBJ2-7, the full variable domain is DGGITQSPKYLFRKEGQNVTLSCEQNLNHDAMYWYRQDPGQGLRLIYYSQIVNDFQKGDIAEGYSVSREKKESFPLTVTSAQKNPTAFYLCASSDRIYGGEQYFGPGTRLTVT.